These 18 T cell receptor beta chains originate from one sample sequenced in a study of T-cell reconstitution after alpha-beta-depleted transplantation in children. During its preparation, the TCRbeta library received unique molecular identifiers. MiXCR, run by TCRdb on the PCR reads, gives a single entry per CDR3 protein. The sample shows around 270,000 distinct CDR3 sequences, 9.5% to 13% of them seen only once. Sequencing used PBMCs, obtained before TCRalphabeta/CD19-depleted stem cell transplant. The receptors were gathered from a boy less than two years old with acute myeloid leukemia, due to receive a stem cell transplant.

Many counts were recorded for this clonotype. The chain uses TRBV7-6 and TRBJ2-6; possibly TRBD1 or TRBD2 for D (5 bases each). V lost 4 bases to trimming and J lost 0 bases, with 10 bases between them. There are 16 residues in the CDR3. Looked up from germline, CDR1 is SGHVS and CDR2 is FNYEAQ. The CDR3 region is CASSSGRPSGANVLTF. DNA of the CDR3: TGTGCCAGCAGCTCGGGACGGCCCTCTGGGGCCAACGTCCTGACTTTC.

This clonotype showed up just a few times. This chain joins TRBV12-3 or TRBV12-4 and TRBJ2-5; 9 bases fit TRBD2. CDR3 length equals 13 residues. V was clipped by 4 bases and J by 5 bases; unmatched bases: 2. DNA for the CDR3: TGTGCCAGCAGTTGGACTAGCGTGGAGACCCAGTACTTC. As protein: CASSWTSVETQYF.

This clonotype was counted at least ten times. The chain links TRBV11-2 to TRBJ2-7; 8 bases map to TRBD2. Germline assignment: CDR1 SGHAT and CDR2 FQNNGV. The CDR3 loop spans 19 amino acids. J lost 3 bases, V lost 1 base, and 17 bases had no gene match. In nucleotides, the CDR3 is TGTGCCAGCAGCTTAGGTGGGGGGGCCCTTGGCGGGAGGAGCTACGAGCAGTACTTC. It translates to CASSLGGGALGGRSYEQYF.

A few counts support this clonotype. The chain joins TRBV12-3 or TRBV12-4 to TRBJ2-3; D perhaps matches TRBD2 (5 bases). CDR3 length: 14 amino acids. V was cut by 1 base and J by 4 bases, with 9 bases left in between. CDR3 in amino acids: CASSLGPGSDTQYF. CDR3 coding DNA: TGTGCCAGCAGTTTAGGTCCGGGATCAGATACGCAGTATTTT.

The sample holds many counts of this clonotype. The J gene is TRBJ2-2, the V gene TRBV12-3 or TRBV12-4, with D possibly TRBD2 on 6 matching bases. The CDR3 has 16 amino acids. Between the trimmed V and J ends, which lost 6 bases and 2 bases, there was a span of 16 bases. The CDR3 bases are TGTGCCAGCAGGCTCCCCGTGGGAGGTAACACCGGGGAGCTGTTTTTT. Translated, it gives CASRLPVGGNTGELFF.

Note on this clonotype: One junction end does not reproduce the germline sequence, and a read error may be involved. The CDR3: CCARPQIRRGTRHEQYF. The CDR3 DNA is TGCTGTGCTAGGCCCCAAATCCGGCGGGGGACCAGGCACGAGCAGTACTTC. This chain connects TRBV20-1 to TRBJ2-7; TRBD2 matches at 7 bases. Per the germline V gene, CDR1 is DFQATT and CDR2 is SNEGSKA (reference sequence). The CDR3 contains 17 residues.

The V call is TRBV20-1, the J call TRBJ1-5; possibly TRBD1 for D (5 bases). The CDR3 is 14 amino acids. The germline V gene encodes CDR1 DFQATT and CDR2 SNEGSKA (reference sequence). Between the trimmed V and J ends, which lost 0 bases and 2 bases, there was a span of 8 bases. CDR3 sequence (DNA): TGCAGTGCTAGAGAGGGGCGGGGCAATCAGCCCCAGCATTTT. Its protein product is CSAREGRGNQPQHF.

Notes on this clonotype: A much larger clone lies one base from this, so it may be a read error. This chain uses TRBV7-2 with TRBJ2-5, with 9 bases matching TRBD2. The CDR3 runs 16 residues. Germline CDR1 is SGHTA and CDR2 is FQGNSA. The V gene end was trimmed by 2 bases and the J gene end by 5 bases; junction bases not matched to a gene: 9. The DNA for the CDR3 is TGTGCCAGCAGCTTACCGTATAGCGGGGGAGCGGAGACCCAGTACTTC. Residues: CASSLPYSGGAETQYF.

This clonotype was recorded many times. The junction shows a germline mismatch at one end, possibly a read error. The chain joins TRBV12-3 or TRBV12-4 to TRBJ2-4; 7 bases line up with TRBD2. The CDR3 has 13 residues. The CDR3, as DNA: TGTGCCAGCAGTTCCAACCCTAGAGCGGGAAGGGACTTC. It yields the protein CASSSNPRAGRDF.

This clonotype has at least ten counts. The CDR3 is CASRSWQANYGYTF. CDR3 DNA sequence: TGTGCCAGCAGGAGCTGGCAGGCTAACTATGGCTACACCTTC. The V and J genes are TRBV27 and TRBJ1-2; D not certain. Germline loops: CDR1 MNHEY, CDR2 SMNVEV (reference sequence). V shed 6 bases and J shed 0 bases, with 11 bases lying between them. This CDR3 contains 14 residues.

The table lists this clonotype with many counts. The chain carries TRBV4-2 and TRBJ2-3, with TRBD2 matching 13 bases. The CDR3 covers 17 residues. Looked up from germline, CDR1 is LGHNA and CDR2 is YNFKEQ. V was pared by 5 bases and J by 1 base, with 6 bases of the junction left unmatched. The CDR3 region is CASSWTSGSRGTDTQYF. CDR3 DNA: TGTGCCAGCAGCTGGACTAGCGGGAGCCGGGGCACAGATACGCAGTATTTT.

In this sample, this clonotype turned up many times. The chain recombines TRBV7-9 with TRBJ1-2; perhaps TRBD1 as D (5 bases). Trimming cost V 2 bases and J 4 bases, with 8 bases left between them. Germline CDR1 SEHNR, CDR2 FQNEAQ (reference sequence). The CDR3 is made up of 13 amino acids. For the CDR3, the DNA is TGTGCCAGCAGCTTAACACAGGCCTATGGCTACACCTTC. Translated, it gives CASSLTQAYGYTF.

This clonotype came up many times. This rearrangement joins TRBV7-2 to TRBJ1-2, with D perhaps matching TRBD1 (5 bases). V gave up 1 base and J gave up 2 bases, with 8 bases separating them. This CDR3 has 14 residues. The germline V gene encodes CDR1 SGHTA and CDR2 FQGNSA. CDR3 sequence (DNA): TGTGCCAGCAGCTTAGGGGGGTACAACTATGGCTACACCTTC. This codes for CASSLGGYNYGYTF.

In its sample, this clonotype was seen a few times. The J gene is TRBJ1-2, the V gene TRBV9, with D maybe TRBD1 (6 bases). The CDR3 contains 16 residues. With 4 bases removed from V and 1 base from J, the gap between germline ends came to 17 bases. Looked up from germline, CDR1 is SGDLS and CDR2 is YYNGEE. The CDR3 DNA reads TGTGCCAGCAGCCAACCTCGTAGGGGGGGTAACTATGGCTACACCTTC. It is translated as CASSQPRRGGNYGYTF.

V gene TRBV7-6 combines with J gene TRBJ1-4; D is ambiguous. In germline, CDR1 is SGHVS, CDR2 FNYEAQ. Trimming removed 4 bases at V and 6 bases at J, with 18 bases between. The CDR3 has 16 amino acids. CDR3 residues: CASSSLEDPGYEKLFF. The CDR3 nucleotides read TGTGCCAGCAGCTCCCTAGAGGACCCGGGGTATGAAAAACTGTTTTTT.

This clonotype showed up many times. This chain links TRBV11-2 with TRBJ2-7; D unresolved. From germline, CDR1 is SGHAT and CDR2 FQNNGV. The CDR3 contains 13 residues. V was clipped by 0 bases and J by 3 bases, with 6 bases between them. In DNA, the CDR3 is TGTGCCAGCAGCTTAGATGATCGCTACGAGCAGTACTTC. The encoded protein is CASSLDDRYEQYF.

This clonotype was seen many times. The chain is built from TRBV28 and TRBJ1-4; TRBD1 is a possible D gene (6 bases). V gave up 9 bases and J gave up 7 bases, with 12 bases separating them. Germline-derived CDR1 and CDR2 are MDHEN and SYDVKM. CDR3 size: 12 residues. CDR3 sequence: CASYRDREKLFF. CDR3 nucleotide sequence: TGTGCCAGTTACAGGGATCGTGAAAAACTGTTTTTT.

There are many counts of this clonotype. The chain links TRBV5-1 to TRBJ2-5; 7 bases are a match to TRBD2. Germline V gives CDR1 SGHRS, CDR2 YFSETQ. The CDR3 loop spans 17 amino acids. V lost 5 bases and J lost 2; bases outside the gene matches: 15. The CDR3 nucleotides are TGCGCCAGCAGTCGGGCCCACTCGGCGGGAGAGCAAGAGACCCAGTACTTC. Amino acid sequence: CASSRAHSAGEQETQYF.